The TCR beta chain under discussion was sequenced for a study of breast tumors, draining lymph nodes, adjacent tissues. The CDR3 has 15 residues. Germline-derived CDR1 and CDR2 are GTSNPN and SVGIG (reference sequence). This clonotype was observed a few times. Mismatch with germline at one junction end may stem from a read error. One entry per CDR3 protein results from TCRdb running MiXCR on the multiplex PCR reads. Of 200,000 to 250,000 distinct CDR3 sequences in the sample, around 32% were seen once. The lymph nodes were axillary draining lymph nodes from breast cancer patients. This sequence originates from a female donor with breast cancer. Some clones in this sample may be carry-over from other donors' samples. The V gene is TRBV30, the J gene TRBJ2-1; 8 positions match TRBD1. The source material was axillary lymph node tissue. In DNA form, the CDR3 reads TGTGCCTGGGGTGTGGAGACAGGGGCCCCCAATGAGCAGTTCTTC. As protein: CAWGVETGAPNEQFF.